The rows below give T cell receptor beta chains drawn from one sample of a study of CD8 T cells in Susac syndrome. Each CDR3 protein gets one entry after TCRdb re-called the immunoSEQ multiplex PCR reads with MiXCR. This sample has 200,000 to 250,000 distinct CDR3 sequences, with nearly 97% found just once. The sequenced sample was CD4+ T cells from PBMCs. These receptors all come from a human donor with multiple sclerosis. The CDR3 runs from the conserved cysteine through the conserved F or W. The D gene is left open where the match is weak. The size entry is marked missing in some rows and otherwise reads once, few, many or a size class.

clone size: .; D gene: TRBD2; V gene: TRBV7-8; J gene: TRBJ2-7; CDR3 protein: CASSLSEGLAGREQYF; CDR3 DNA: TGTGCCAGCAGCTTAAGTGAGGGCCTAGCGGGAAGGGAGCAGTACTTC
clone size: .; D gene: TRBD1; V gene: TRBV2; J gene: TRBJ2-1; CDR3 protein: CASQGEPYEQFF; CDR3 DNA: TGTGCCAGCCAGGGGGAGCCTTATGAGCAGTTCTTC
clone size: .; D gene: TRBD1; V gene: TRBV9; J gene: TRBJ1-6; CDR3 protein: CASSPRTGAGSPLHF; CDR3 DNA: TGTGCCAGCAGTCCCCGGACAGGGGCAGGTTCACCCCTCCACTTT
clone size: .; D gene: .; V gene: TRBV13; J gene: TRBJ1-1; CDR3 protein: CASSVGNLNTEAFF; CDR3 DNA: TGTGCCAGCAGCGTGGGGAATCTTAACACTGAAGCTTTCTTT
clone size: .; D gene: .; V gene: TRBV20-1; J gene: TRBJ2-3; CDR3 protein: CSATQGKTITQYF; CDR3 DNA: TGCAGTGCTACCCAGGGAAAGACGATTACGCAGTATTTT
clone size: .; D gene: .; V gene: TRBV7-3; J gene: TRBJ2-2; CDR3 protein: CASSVGQPGDTGELFF; CDR3 DNA: TGTGCCAGCAGCGTCGGACAGCCAGGGGACACCGGGGAGCTGTTTTTT
clone size: .; D gene: .; V gene: TRBV19; J gene: TRBJ1-5; CDR3 protein: CASSMPNSYQPQHF; CDR3 DNA: TGTGCCAGTAGTATGCCCAACAGCTATCAGCCCCAGCATTTT
clone size: .; D gene: TRBD1; V gene: TRBV12-3/TRBV12-4; J gene: TRBJ1-5; CDR3 protein: CASSFFRGRDQPQHF; CDR3 DNA: TGTGCCAGCAGTTTTTTCAGGGGGCGCGATCAGCCCCAGCATTTT
clone size: .; D gene: TRBD2; V gene: TRBV20-1; J gene: TRBJ2-7; CDR3 protein: CSALAGGSSYEQYF; CDR3 DNA: TGCAGTGCTCTGGCGGGAGGGAGCTCCTACGAGCAGTACTTC
clone size: .; D gene: .; V gene: TRBV18; J gene: TRBJ2-3; CDR3 protein: CASSLDRTSTDTQYF; CDR3 DNA: TGTGCCAGCTCACTCGACCGAACCAGCACAGATACGCAGTATTTT
clone size: .; D gene: .; V gene: TRBV2; J gene: TRBJ2-7; CDR3 protein: CASTAALADYEQYF; CDR3 DNA: TGTGCCAGCACGGCCGCGCTAGCAGATTACGAGCAGTACTTC
clone size: .; D gene: .; V gene: TRBV6-5; J gene: TRBJ2-1; CDR3 protein: CASSSSRGSYNEQFF; CDR3 DNA: TGTGCCAGCAGCTCTAGTAGGGGGTCCTACAATGAGCAGTTCTTC
clone size: .; D gene: TRBD1; V gene: TRBV12-3/TRBV12-4; J gene: TRBJ2-7; CDR3 protein: CASSPRLGDRVEQYF; CDR3 DNA: TGTGCCAGCAGTCCACGCTTGGGGGACAGAGTCGAGCAGTACTTC
clone size: .; D gene: TRBD1; V gene: TRBV29-1; J gene: TRBJ2-7; CDR3 protein: CSVERQGEQYF; CDR3 DNA: TGCAGCGTAGAAAGACAGGGGGAGCAGTACTTC
clone size: .; D gene: .; V gene: TRBV4-2; J gene: TRBJ2-1; CDR3 protein: CASSQERLGSSYNEQFF; CDR3 DNA: TGTGCCAGCAGCCAAGAGCGGCTAGGTAGCTCCTACAATGAGCAGTTCTTC
clone size: .; D gene: TRBD1; V gene: TRBV7-9; J gene: TRBJ2-7; CDR3 protein: CASSFTSWTGPYEQYF; CDR3 DNA: TGTGCCAGCAGCTTCACCTCATGGACAGGCCCGTACGAGCAGTACTTC
clone size: .; D gene: TRBD2; V gene: TRBV7-9; J gene: TRBJ2-5; CDR3 protein: CASSSPSGTSARQAQYF; CDR3 DNA: TGTGCCAGCAGCTCGCCGTCCGGGACTAGCGCTCGACAAGCCCAGTACTTC
clone size: .; D gene: .; V gene: TRBV29-1; J gene: TRBJ2-7; CDR3 protein: CSVLNGDEQYF; CDR3 DNA: TGCAGCGTTCTCAACGGAGACGAGCAGTACTTC
clone size: .; D gene: .; V gene: TRBV4-1; J gene: TRBJ1-1; CDR3 protein: CASSQASKNTEAFF; CDR3 DNA: TGCGCCAGCAGCCAAGCTTCCAAGAACACTGAAGCTTTCTTT
clone size: .; D gene: TRBD1; V gene: TRBV30; J gene: TRBJ2-7; CDR3 protein: CAWSVEGAGYEQYF; CDR3 DNA: TGTGCCTGGAGTGTTGAGGGGGCGGGCTACGAGCAGTACTTC
clone size: .; D gene: TRBD1; V gene: TRBV15; J gene: TRBJ2-5; CDR3 protein: CATSKGQGTIPIQETQYF; CDR3 DNA: TGTGCCACCAGCAAGGGACAGGGCACTATACCCATTCAAGAGACCCAGTACTTC
clone size: .; D gene: TRBD2; V gene: TRBV29-1; J gene: TRBJ2-1; CDR3 protein: CSVDLLAGDYNEQFF; CDR3 DNA: TGCAGCGTTGATCTTCTCGCGGGGGACTACAATGAGCAGTTCTTC
clone size: once; D gene: .; V gene: TRBV5-1; J gene: TRBJ2-1; CDR3 protein: CASSLDGRGSNNEQFF; CDR3 DNA: TGCGCCAGCAGCTTGGATGGCAGGGGATCAAACAATGAGCAGTTCTTC
clone size: .; D gene: TRBD1; V gene: TRBV20-1; J gene: TRBJ2-7; CDR3 protein: CSVYRGNEQYF; CDR3 DNA: TGCAGTGTCTACAGGGGGAACGAGCAGTACTTC
clone size: .; D gene: TRBD1; V gene: TRBV7-9; J gene: TRBJ2-3; CDR3 protein: CASSSQPGQSTDTQYF; CDR3 DNA: TGTGCCAGCAGCTCGCAACCGGGACAGAGCACAGATACGCAGTATTTT
clone size: .; D gene: .; V gene: TRBV24-1; J gene: TRBJ2-3; CDR3 protein: CATSEHGSGTDTQYF; CDR3 DNA: TGTGCCACCAGTGAACACGGGAGTGGCACAGATACGCAGTATTTT
clone size: once; D gene: .; V gene: TRBV3-1; J gene: TRBJ2-6; CDR3 protein: CASSQDRNGGTGANVLTF; CDR3 DNA: TGTGCCAGCAGCCAAGATCGGAATGGCGGGACTGGGGCCAACGTCCTGACTTTC
clone size: .; D gene: TRBD1; V gene: TRBV6-5; J gene: TRBJ1-2; CDR3 protein: CASSSRQGYTF; CDR3 DNA: TGTGCCAGCAGTTCACGACAGGGTTACACCTTC
clone size: .; D gene: TRBD1; V gene: TRBV2; J gene: TRBJ2-7; CDR3 protein: CASRQDSQGVQYF; CDR3 DNA: TGTGCCAGCAGGCAAGACTCTCAGGGGGTGCAGTACTTC
clone size: .; D gene: .; V gene: TRBV2; J gene: TRBJ2-1; CDR3 protein: CASSELGPFFEQFF; CDR3 DNA: TGTGCCAGCAGCGAATTGGGTCCTTTCTTTGAGCAGTTCTTC
clone size: .; D gene: .; V gene: TRBV9; J gene: TRBJ1-1; CDR3 protein: CASSVASGVYTEAFF; CDR3 DNA: TGTGCCAGCAGCGTAGCTTCGGGGGTGTACACTGAAGCTTTCTTT
clone size: .; D gene: .; V gene: TRBV20-1; J gene: TRBJ2-7; CDR3 protein: CSARGILGQGGDEQYF; CDR3 DNA: TGCAGTGCTAGAGGGATCTTAGGACAGGGAGGGGACGAGCAGTACTTC
clone size: .; D gene: .; V gene: TRBV20-1; J gene: TRBJ2-2; CDR3 protein: CSARDLILTGELFF; CDR3 DNA: TGCAGTGCTAGAGACCTAATACTCACCGGGGAGCTGTTTTTT
clone size: .; D gene: TRBD2; V gene: TRBV29-1; J gene: TRBJ2-2; CDR3 protein: CSVTIGLAGVTGELFF; CDR3 DNA: TGCAGCGTCACAATCGGACTAGCGGGAGTCACCGGGGAGCTGTTTTTT